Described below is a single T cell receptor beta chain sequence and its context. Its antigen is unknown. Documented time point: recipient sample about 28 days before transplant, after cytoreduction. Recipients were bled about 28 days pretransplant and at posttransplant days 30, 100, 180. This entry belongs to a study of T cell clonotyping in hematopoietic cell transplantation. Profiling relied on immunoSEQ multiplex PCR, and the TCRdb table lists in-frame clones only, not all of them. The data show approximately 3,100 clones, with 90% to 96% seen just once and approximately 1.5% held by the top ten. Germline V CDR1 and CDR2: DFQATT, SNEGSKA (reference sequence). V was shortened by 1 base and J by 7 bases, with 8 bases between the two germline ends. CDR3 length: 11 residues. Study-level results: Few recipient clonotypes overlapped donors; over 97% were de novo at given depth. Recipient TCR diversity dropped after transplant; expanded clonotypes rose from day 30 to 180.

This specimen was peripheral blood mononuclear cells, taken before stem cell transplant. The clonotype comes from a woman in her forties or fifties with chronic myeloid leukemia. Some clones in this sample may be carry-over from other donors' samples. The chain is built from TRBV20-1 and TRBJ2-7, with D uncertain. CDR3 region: CSARGPLEQYF. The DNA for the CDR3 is TGCAGTGCTAGAGGTCCTCTGGAGCAGTACTTC.